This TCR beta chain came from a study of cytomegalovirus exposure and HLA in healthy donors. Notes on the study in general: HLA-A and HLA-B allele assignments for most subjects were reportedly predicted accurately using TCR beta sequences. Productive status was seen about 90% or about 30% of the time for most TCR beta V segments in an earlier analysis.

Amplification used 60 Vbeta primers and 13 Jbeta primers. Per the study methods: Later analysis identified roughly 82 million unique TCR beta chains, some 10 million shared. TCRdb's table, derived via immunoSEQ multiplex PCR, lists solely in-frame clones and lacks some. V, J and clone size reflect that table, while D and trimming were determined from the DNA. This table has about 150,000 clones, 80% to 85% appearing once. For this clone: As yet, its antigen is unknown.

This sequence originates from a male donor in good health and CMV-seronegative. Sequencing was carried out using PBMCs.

The CDR3 DNA sequence: TGTGCCAGCAGCCAAGATCTGAGCTACGAGCAGTACTTC. It encodes CASSQDLSYEQYF. The V and J genes are TRBV4-2 and TRBJ2-7, with D uncertain. The CDR3 covers 13 residues. Germline CDR1 LGHNA, CDR2 YNFKEQ. The V gene lost 0 bases and the J gene lost 3 bases, with 6 bases spanning the gap.